One T cell receptor (beta chain) is described in this entry. In germline, CDR1 is KGHSH, CDR2 LQKENI. The CDR3 is 13 residues long. The V gene lost 8 bases and the J gene lost 7 bases, with 17 bases spanning the gap. This sample was taken from a study of CD8 T cells in Susac syndrome. Peripheral blood CD8+ and CD4+ T cells were profiled by TCR beta sequencing. The controls, all healthy donors, were matched for age and sex. Reverse transcription used about 0.5 to 1 ug RNA and random hexamers. An immunoSEQ multiplex PCR amplified TCR beta CDR3 over 54 Vbeta and 13 Jbeta. TCRdb redid the calling of the immunoSEQ multiplex PCR reads with MiXCR, one entry per CDR3 protein. The table lists 100,000 to 150,000 distinct CDR3 sequences, over 90% of them singletons.

The sequence came from a human donor in good health. This chain joins TRBV18 and TRBJ2-5; D unclear. Sequenced: CD4+ T cells from PBMCs. This CDR3 reads CASRDSLAVTQYF. CDR3 DNA: TGTGCCAGCCGCGACTCTTTAGCTGTGACCCAGTACTTC.